The source of this T cell receptor (beta chain) is a study of cytomegalovirus exposure and HLA in healthy donors. Study overall: There were 117 million unique TCR beta sequences, drawn from approximately 180 million T cells, in an earlier analysis. Early released data had around 79 million unique TCRs, all coming from HLA-typed donors. Findings of the study overall: Productive status was seen about 87% or about 30% of the time for most TCR beta V segments in an earlier analysis. TCR beta V- and J-gene trimming, according to a later analysis, was linked to a missense DCLRE1C variant.

The CDR3 runs to 15 residues. Trimming cost V 0 bases and J 6 bases, with 12 bases left between them. Germline V gene lookup returns CDR1 SGHRS and CDR2 YFSETQ. With regard to this clone: What it binds is not known.

Primers for the PCR totalled 60 Vbeta and 13 Jbeta. TCRdb's table, derived via immunoSEQ multiplex PCR, lists solely in-frame clones and lacks some. The data contain about 130,000 clones, approximately 83% of them singletons. The sequence was obtained from a girl aged 2 to 10 in good health and CMV-seronegative. Sequenced sample: PBMCs. This sequence joins TRBV5-1 and TRBJ2-2; tentative D call: TRBD1 (5 bases). This CDR3 reads CASSLDAGSAGELFF. DNA for the CDR3: TGCGCCAGCAGCTTGGACGCAGGGTCGGCCGGGGAGCTGTTTTTT.